These T cell receptor beta chains were read from a single sample in a study of blood T cell repertoires in COVID-19. Sequencing was performed with immunoSEQ multiplex PCR; in TCRdb, only in-frame clones are kept and a portion is missing. This repertoire shows 110,000 or so clones, about nine tenths found once; its top ten account for approximately 8.7%. Specimen: peripheral blood. The receptors originated from a man between 65 and 85 years old who had recovered from COVID-19. Both conserved end residues are part of each CDR3. A D gene is named only where the DNA matches it firmly. Not all rows give a size; the values are once, few, many and, for expanded clones, a class.

D gene	V gene	J gene	clone size	CDR3 protein	CDR3 DNA
TRBD1	TRBV10-3	TRBJ1-3	.	CAISQTGGSSGNTIYF	TGTGCCATCAGTCAAACAGGGGGAAGCTCTGGAAACACCATATATTTT
.	TRBV7-2	TRBJ1-3	.	CASSLQGLSGNTIYF	TGTGCCAGCAGCCTCCAGGGACTTTCTGGAAACACCATATATTTT
TRBD1	TRBV30	TRBJ1-6	.	CACSHDRDRSPLHF	TGTGCCTGCTCACATGACAGGGACCGTTCACCCCTCCACTTT
TRBD2	TRBV4-3	TRBJ2-3	.	CASSQEGTSRTDTQYF	TGCGCCAGCAGCCAAGAAGGGACTAGTAGGACAGATACGCAGTATTTT
TRBD1	TRBV5-6	TRBJ2-7	.	CASSWGGQGVRYEQYF	TGTGCCAGCAGCTGGGGGGGACAGGGAGTGAGGTACGAGCAGTACTTC
.	TRBV7-2	TRBJ1-2	few	CASSLGGEAVRYTF	TGTGCCAGCAGCTTAGGGGGGGAGGCCGTGCGCTACACCTTC
TRBD1	TRBV6-5	TRBJ1-5	.	CASRRTGAGNQPQHF	TGTGCCAGCAGGCGGACAGGGGCCGGCAATCAGCCCCAGCATTTT
TRBD2	TRBV7-2	TRBJ2-7	.	CASSFASGRPQYF	TGTGCCAGCAGCTTTGCTAGCGGGAGGCCCCAGTACTTC
TRBD2	TRBV2	TRBJ2-1	.	CASKVEREGLWEFF	TGTGCCAGCAAAGTGGAGCGGGAGGGCCTCTGGGAGTTCTTC
.	TRBV5-1	TRBJ2-2	once	CASSLQGPGELFF	TGCGCCAGCAGCCTACAGGGTCCGGGGGAGCTGTTTTTT
TRBD1	TRBV6-5	TRBJ1-5	.	CASSPGTGGQPQHF	TGTGCCAGCAGTCCCGGGACAGGGGGTCAGCCCCAGCATTTT
TRBD2	TRBV24-1	TRBJ2-3	.	CATSELSGRHTDTQYF	TGTGCCACCAGTGAACTTAGCGGGAGGCACACAGATACGCAGTATTTT
.	TRBV11-2	TRBJ2-6	.	CASSPGDTLSGANVLTF	TGTGCCAGCAGCCCTGGGGACACCTTATCTGGGGCCAACGTCCTGACTTTC
.	TRBV11-2	TRBJ2-3	.	CASSGGQRTDTQYF	TGTGCCAGCAGCGGTGGACAGCGCACAGATACGCAGTATTTT
TRBD2	TRBV28	TRBJ2-5	.	CASSRTSGQETQYF	TGTGCCAGCAGCCGAACTAGCGGCCAAGAGACCCAGTACTTC
.	TRBV28	TRBJ2-7	.	CASSLAGYYEQYF	TGTGCCAGCAGTTTGGCGGGTTACTACGAGCAGTACTTC
.	TRBV10-3	TRBJ2-7	.	CAITGTSSYEQYF	TGTGCCATCACGGGTACGAGCTCCTACGAGCAGTACTTC
.	TRBV4-1	TRBJ2-1	.	CASRVREYSGNEQFF	TGCGCCAGCAGGGTCCGGGAGTACTCAGGCAATGAGCAGTTCTTC
TRBD1	TRBV4-2	TRBJ2-3	.	CASSRGDRADTQYF	TGTGCCAGCAGCCGAGGGGACAGAGCAGATACGCAGTATTTT
.	TRBV5-1	TRBJ2-3	.	CASSLSPGTDTQYF	TGCGCCAGCAGCTTATCTCCGGGCACAGATACGCAGTATTTT
.	TRBV24-1	TRBJ1-5	.	CATSDPDQPQHF	TGTGCCACCAGTGATCCCGATCAGCCCCAGCATTTT
TRBD1	TRBV6-1	TRBJ1-2	.	CASSELTGKGYTF	TGTGCCAGCAGTGAATTGACAGGGAAGGGCTACACCTTC
TRBD2	TRBV2	TRBJ2-5	.	CASSHTTSGRAWQETQYF	TGTGCCAGCAGCCACACTACTAGCGGGAGGGCCTGGCAAGAGACCCAGTACTTC
.	TRBV9	TRBJ2-1	.	CASSVGQNSYNEQFF	TGTGCCAGCAGCGTAGGGCAGAACTCCTACAATGAGCAGTTCTTC
.	TRBV7-2	TRBJ1-2	few	CASSPQAQGYTF	TGTGCCAGCAGCCCGCAAGCTCAAGGCTACACCTTC
TRBD2	TRBV5-4	TRBJ2-1	.	CASSFVAGGAGNEQFF	TGTGCCAGCAGCTTCGTAGCGGGGGGAGCGGGCAATGAGCAGTTCTTC
.	TRBV7-7	TRBJ2-1	.	CASSLAPGNNEQFF	TGTGCCAGCAGCTTAGCCCCCGGGAACAATGAGCAGTTCTTC
TRBD1	TRBV19	TRBJ1-4	.	CASTPGTGRPNEKLFF	TGTGCCAGTACTCCCGGGACAGGGCGTCCTAATGAAAAACTGTTTTTT
.	TRBV5-6	TRBJ2-7	.	CASSLFRAHEQYF	TGTGCCAGCAGCTTGTTCAGGGCCCACGAGCAGTACTTC
TRBD1	TRBV10-3	TRBJ2-3	.	CAISGQGVPDTQYF	TGTGCCATCAGTGGGCAGGGGGTACCAGATACGCAGTATTTT
.	TRBV19	TRBJ2-2	.	CASISRGRINTGELFF	TGTGCCAGTATTAGCCGAGGGCGGATTAACACCGGGGAGCTGTTTTTT
TRBD1	TRBV7-9	TRBJ1-1	few	CADRGPTEAFF	TGTGCCGACAGGGGGCCCACTGAAGCTTTCTTT
.	TRBV6-5	TRBJ1-2	.	CASSPDRNGYTF	TGTGCCAGCAGCCCCGACAGGAATGGCTACACCTTC
.	TRBV11-2	TRBJ2-7	.	CASSEGGTRALWVYEQYF	TGTGCCAGCAGCGAGGGGGGGACAAGAGCCCTCTGGGTCTACGAGCAGTACTTC
TRBD2	TRBV3-1/TRBV3-2	TRBJ2-1	once	CASSQEAEGLAGGYNEQFF	TGTGCCAGCAGCCAAGAGGCAGAAGGGTTAGCGGGAGGTTACAATGAGCAGTTCTTC
.	TRBV5-1	TRBJ1-4	.	CASSPQGIAEKLFF	TGCGCCAGCAGTCCCCAGGGGATCGCGGAAAAACTGTTTTTT
TRBD2	TRBV4-3	TRBJ2-7	.	CASSREAGRHEQYF	TGCGCCAGCAGCCGGGAAGCGGGGCGGCACGAGCAGTACTTC
TRBD1	TRBV6-5	TRBJ1-5	.	CATQTGDFNQPQHF	TGTGCCACCCAGACAGGGGACTTCAATCAGCCCCAGCATTTT
.	TRBV15	TRBJ1-5	.	CATSIGAQPQHF	TGTGCCACCAGCATAGGAGCTCAGCCCCAGCATTTT
.	TRBV18	TRBJ2-5	.	CASSPTSGQETQYF	TGTGCCAGCTCACCAACAAGCGGCCAAGAGACCCAGTACTTC
TRBD2	TRBV20-1	TRBJ2-1	few	CSASPAGGTYNEQFF	TGCAGTGCTAGTCCAGCGGGAGGCACCTACAATGAGCAGTTCTTC
TRBD1	TRBV29-1	TRBJ1-4	.	CSVRTGSNEKLFF	TGCAGCGTCCGGACAGGGTCTAATGAAAAACTGTTTTTT
.	TRBV5-6	TRBJ1-4	.	CASSPLGTHNEKLFF	TGTGCCAGCAGCCCGCTGGGCACCCATAATGAAAAACTGTTTTTT
.	TRBV2	TRBJ1-1	.	CASSENTDNTEAFF	TGTGCCAGCAGTGAGAATACAGATAACACTGAAGCTTTCTTT
TRBD1	TRBV19	TRBJ2-3	.	CASTPDRGAPSTQYF	TGTGCCAGTACCCCCGACAGGGGTGCACCCAGTACGCAGTATTTT
.	TRBV7-9	TRBJ1-3	.	CASSRRGLLIYF	TGTGCCAGCAGCCGCCGGGGTCTTTTAATATATTTT
TRBD1	TRBV5-1	TRBJ2-6	.	CASTIQGAGANVLTF	TGCGCCAGTACTATACAGGGGGCTGGGGCCAACGTCCTGACTTTC
TRBD2	TRBV3-1/TRBV3-2	TRBJ2-7	once	CASSQAASGGSYEQYF	TGTGCCAGCAGCCAAGCCGCTAGCGGGGGCTCCTACGAGCAGTACTTC
TRBD1	TRBV9	TRBJ1-3	.	CASSSRGTGSGNTIYF	TGTGCCAGCAGCTCTAGAGGGACAGGGAGTGGAAACACCATATATTTT
TRBD2	TRBV6-5	TRBJ2-1	.	CASTLTSGGPEQFF	TGTGCCAGCACCCTGACTAGCGGGGGACCTGAGCAGTTCTTC
.	TRBV18	TRBJ2-2	.	CASSPSGMNTGELFF	TGTGCCAGCTCACCCAGCGGTATGAACACCGGGGAGCTGTTTTTT
TRBD1	TRBV2	TRBJ1-1	.	CASSASTGTANTEAFF	TGTGCCAGCAGCGCCAGTACCGGGACAGCGAACACTGAAGCTTTCTTT
TRBD2	TRBV5-1	TRBJ2-3	once	CASSRPLADSTDTQYF	TGCGCCAGCAGCCGCCCCCTAGCGGATAGCACAGATACGCAGTATTTT